Below are 8 T cell receptor beta chains sequenced from a single sample in a study of T cell responses to AZD1222 COVID-19 vaccine. TCRdb's copy holds only in-frame clones and misses some; the assay was immunoSEQ multiplex PCR. The sample carries under 150,000 clones, roughly 90% recorded once. This material consisted of peripheral blood, taken on day 0 of AZD1222 vaccination. The receptors shown here come from an adult in good health.

V gene TRBV5-4 combines with J gene TRBJ1-5, with D tentatively TRBD1 (6 bases). Germline V gives CDR1 SGHNT, CDR2 YYREEE (reference sequence). The CDR3 spans 17 residues. With 0 bases removed from V and 0 bases from J, the gap between germline ends came to 13 bases. CDR3: CASSLGGGEYSNQPQHF. As DNA, the CDR3 is TGTGCCAGCAGCTTGGGGGGGGGCGAATATAGCAATCAGCCCCAGCATTTT.

This chain connects TRBV5-4 to TRBJ2-3; perhaps D is TRBD1 or TRBD2 (5 bases each). Germline-derived CDR1 and CDR2 are SGHNT and YYREEE (reference sequence). The CDR3 loop spans 15 amino acids. V lost 3 bases, J lost 2 bases, and 13 bases lay in between. This CDR3 is CASSSDGTPTDTQYF. The DNA for the CDR3 is TGTGCCAGCAGCTCTGACGGGACCCCCACAGATACGCAGTATTTT.

The CDR3 spells CASSPLTYSYNEQFF. For the CDR3, the DNA is TGTGCCAGCAGTCCCCTCACTTACTCCTACAATGAGCAGTTCTTC. The rearrangement joins TRBV6-5 to TRBJ2-1; no clear D gene. Trimming took 5 bases from V and 0 from J, leaving 11 bases between them. The length of the CDR3 is 15 residues. Germline CDR1 reads MNHEY; CDR2 reads SVGAGI.

This chain uses TRBV4-2 with TRBJ2-1; 15 nucleotides match TRBD2. V was clipped by 4 bases and J by 3 bases; unmatched bases: 7. The CDR3 sequence is 18 residues long. Germline V gives CDR1 LGHNA, CDR2 YNFKEQ. As DNA, the CDR3 is TGTGCCAGCAGCCCCTGGACTAGCGGGAGGGGAGTCTACAATGAGCAGTTCTTC. It yields the protein CASSPWTSGRGVYNEQFF.

The chain has TRBV30 and TRBJ1-1; 12 positions agree with TRBD1. The V and J ends lost 3 bases and 7 bases, in that order; junction bases with no gene match: 15. Germline CDR1 and CDR2: GTSNPN and SVGIG (reference sequence). This CDR3 is built from 17 residues. The CDR3: CAWSPGFLRDRGLEAFF. CDR3 sequence (DNA): TGTGCCTGGAGCCCAGGATTTCTCCGGGACAGGGGGCTTGAAGCTTTCTTT.

V and J are TRBV27 and TRBJ2-7; TRBD2 matches at 15 bases. The CDR3 runs to 14 residues. Germline V gives CDR1 MNHEY, CDR2 SMNVEV (reference sequence). Germline trimming cut 7 bases from V and 4 bases from J; bases unmatched to any gene: 2. The CDR3 nucleotides are TGTGCCAGCACCGGACTAGCGGGAGGGTACGAGCAGTACTTC. Protein sequence: CASTGLAGGYEQYF.

V usage is TRBV3-1 (or the pseudogene TRBV3-2) and J usage is TRBJ2-3, with D tentatively TRBD1 or TRBD2 (5 bases each). The CDR3 covers 13 residues. The germline gives CDR1 LGHDT, CDR2 YNNKEL (reference sequence). V was shortened by 3 bases and J by 5 bases, with 9 bases between the two germline ends. In nucleotides, the CDR3 is TGTGCCAGCAGCCATGGGGGAATAGATACGCAGTATTTT. Its translation is CASSHGGIDTQYF.

The rearrangement links TRBV10-3 to TRBJ1-5, with D unclear. Trimming took 6 bases from V and 1 from J, leaving 16 bases between them. The CDR3 extends over 16 amino acids. Germline CDR1 and CDR2: ENHRY and SYGVKD. CDR3 sequence: CAISDGKGKSNQPQHF. In nucleotides, the CDR3 is TGTGCCATCAGCGACGGGAAGGGAAAGAGCAATCAGCCCCAGCATTTT.